Listed here are 24 T cell receptor beta chains from one sample, sequenced in a study of blood T cells in healthy people across ages (dated by TCRdb to about 2015). Library preparation employed 5' RACE. For sequencing, an Illumina HiSeq 2500 was employed. A second PCR of about 7 to 12 cycles was performed with a sample-barcoded 5' primer and a J-beta primer mix. TCRdb handled the public reads itself, with Q25 trimming in fastp and clone calling in MiXCR, and kept productive beta chains. Here each entry gathers all rows of one CDR3 protein and keeps the most common genes and DNA. Within this sample are 550,000 to 700,000 distinct CDR3 sequences, with 27% of them counted one time only. The ten largest clonotypes hold approximately 17% of the sample. Sequencing was carried out using blood. Receptors were obtained from a woman aged 65 to 85 in good health.

The chain recombines TRBV24-1 with TRBJ2-2; D call uncertain. V lost 1 base to trimming and J lost 0 bases, with 8 bases between them. There are 16 residues in the CDR3. Germline V gene sequence: CDR1 KGHDR, CDR2 SFDVKD. CDR3 DNA: TGTGCCACCAGTGATTTTTCGGCGCCGAACACCGGGGAGCTGTTTTTT. Translation: CATSDFSAPNTGELFF.

This clonotype showed up just once. The chain uses TRBV5-5 and TRBJ2-1; D possibly uses TRBD1 or TRBD2 (5 bases each). V shed 0 bases and J shed 7 bases, with 8 bases lying between them. From germline, CDR1 is SGHKS and CDR2 YYEKEE (reference sequence). The CDR3 contains 13 residues. As DNA, the CDR3 is TGTGCCAGCAGCTTGGGGTGGGGGAATGAGCAGTTCTTC. Residues: CASSLGWGNEQFF.

V gene TRBV12-3 or TRBV12-4 combines with J gene TRBJ1-1; D is perhaps TRBD1 (6 bases). V shed 6 bases and J shed 4 bases, with 15 bases lying between them. The CDR3 is 14 amino acids. The CDR3 here is CASSYQGRGTEAFF. CDR3 DNA sequence: TGTGCCAGCAGCTACCAGGGCAGGGGCACTGAAGCTTTCTTT.

V usage is TRBV7-2 and J usage is TRBJ1-5; weak D call: TRBD1 (5 bases). Per germline, CDR1 SGHTA and CDR2 FQGNSA. CDR3 size: 15 residues. The V end was cut by 1 base, the J end by 7 bases, with 14 bases between. CDR3 DNA: TGTGCCAGCAGCTTAGGGGTCAGGGAGGCACAGCCCCAGCATTTT. It translates to CASSLGVREAQPQHF. Using reference TRBV7-2 and TRBJ1-5 for the parts outside the CDR3, the full variable domain is GAGVSQSPSNKVTEKGKDVELRCDPISGHTALYWYRQSLGQGLEFLIYFQGNSAPDKSGLPSDRFSAERTGGSVSTLTIQRTQQEDSAVYLCASSLGVREAQPQHFGDGTRLSIL.

The CDR3 nucleotides read TGTGCCATCAGTGGGGGATCTAACTATGGCTACACCTTC. Protein sequence: CAISGGSNYGYTF. The V and J genes are TRBV10-3 and TRBJ1-2, with unresolved D. V was clipped by 4 bases and J by 0 bases, with 6 bases between them. This CDR3 spans 13 amino acids. Germline V gene sequence: CDR1 ENHRY, CDR2 SYGVKD.

In its sample, this clonotype was seen a few times. The chain combines TRBV20-1 with TRBJ1-4; weak D call: TRBD1 (5 bases). Per the germline V gene, CDR1 is DFQATT and CDR2 is SNEGSKA (reference sequence). The germline V and J ends were trimmed by 3 bases and 4 bases, with 12 bases remaining between them. CDR3 length equals 14 residues. The CDR3 protein is CSARQGPGNEKLFF. The CDR3 DNA is TGCAGTGCTAGGCAGGGTCCGGGTAATGAAAAACTGTTTTTT.

This chain links TRBV7-6 with TRBJ1-3; maybe TRBD1 (5 bases). Germline CDR1 is SGHVS and CDR2 is FNYEAQ. The CDR3 extends over 18 amino acids. Trimming removed 5 bases at V and 0 bases at J, with 20 bases between. In DNA, the CDR3 is TGTGCCAGCAGCCCAATGGGGGGGTTCTCAAGCTCTGGAAACACCATATATTTT. Translating gives CASSPMGGFSSSGNTIYF.

This clonotype was counted only a few times. This chain connects TRBV20-1 to TRBJ2-7; D is ambiguous. Per the germline V gene, CDR1 is DFQATT and CDR2 is SNEGSKA (reference sequence). V was cut by 6 bases and J by 1 base, with 7 bases left in between. The CDR3 runs 11 residues. The CDR3: CSAARSYEQYF. The CDR3 DNA is TGCAGTGCGGCACGATCCTACGAGCAGTACTTC.

This clonotype was picked up many times. The CDR3 DNA follows: TGTGCCAGCAGTTTAAGCGGGGGGTTCTACAATGAGCAGTTCTTC. It yields the protein CASSLSGGFYNEQFF. J is TRBJ2-1 and V is TRBV12-3 or TRBV12-4; 9 nucleotides match TRBD2. CDR3 length: 15 amino acids. V lost 2 bases and J lost 3; bases outside the gene matches: 2.

The rearrangement links TRBV5-1 to TRBJ2-1; 9 positions agree with TRBD2. Losses at the gene ends were 1 base for V and 0 bases for J; bases not matched to a gene: 8. CDR3 size: 18 residues. From germline, CDR1 is SGHRS and CDR2 YFSETQ. Written as DNA, the CDR3 is TGCGCCAGCAGCTTGCGCGGGGGGGTACCTCGCTCCTACAATGAGCAGTTCTTC. Its protein is CASSLRGGVPRSYNEQFF.

The chain links TRBV4-3 to TRBJ2-1; possible D gene TRBD1, 7 bases. This CDR3 is 14 amino acids long. V gave up 0 bases and J gave up 12 bases, with 15 bases separating them. Germline CDR1 is LGHNA and CDR2 is YSLEER. CDR3 in DNA: TGCGCCAGCAGCCAAGAAGGTCGCCAGGGGGGGCAGTTCTTC. The encoded protein is CASSQEGRQGGQFF.

This clonotype appeared a single time. The CDR3 region is CASSLIGAMETQYF. The CDR3 nucleotides are TGTGCCAGCAGCTTGATAGGGGCTATGGAGACCCAGTACTTC. V usage is TRBV11-2 and J usage is TRBJ2-5; tentatively, D is TRBD1 (5 bases). CDR1 is SGHAT, CDR2 FQNNGV, per germline. Between the trimmed V and J ends, which lost 3 bases and 5 bases, there was a span of 13 bases. The CDR3 covers 14 residues.

J is TRBJ2-3 and V is TRBV5-6; 9 nucleotides line up with TRBD2. CDR3 length: 16 amino acids. Germline-derived CDR1 and CDR2 are SGHDT and YYEEEE. Losses at the gene ends were 1 base for V and 4 bases for J; bases not matched to a gene: 7. As DNA, the CDR3 is TGTGCCAGCAGCTTGAGGCTAGCGGGGCGGGCAGATACGCAGTATTTT. Residues: CASSLRLAGRADTQYF.

A few counts support this clonotype. A read error may account for a junction end that differs from germline. The chain has TRBV7-7 and TRBJ2-5, with D perhaps matching TRBD1 or TRBD2 (5 bases each). CDR3 length equals 14 residues. In germline, CDR1 is SSHAT, CDR2 FNYEAQ (reference sequence). CDR3 in amino acids: CASSLKLGEETQYF. The DNA of the CDR3 is TGTGCTAGCAGCTTAAAGTTGGGGGAAGAGACCCAGTACTTC.

This clonotype was counted between two and nine times. The chain combines TRBV6-2 or TRBV6-3 with TRBJ2-5; D is unresolved. The germline V gene encodes CDR1 MNHEY and CDR2 SVGEGT. This CDR3 contains 12 residues. V was pared by 2 bases and J by 5 bases, with 6 bases between. CDR3 sequence reads: CASSYRMETQYF. CDR3 sequence (DNA): TGTGCCAGCAGTTACCGTATGGAGACCCAGTACTTC.

This clonotype was seen a single time. The rearrangement uses TRBV5-8 and TRBJ1-6; 8 bases agree with TRBD1. The CDR3 totals 15 residues. V lost 3 bases, J lost 10 bases, and 9 bases stayed unmatched. CDR1 and CDR2 from the germline V gene are SGHTS and YDEGEE. In DNA form, the CDR3 reads TGTGCCAGCAGCTCTGGACAGGGTAAAGGATCACCCCTCCACTTT. This encodes CASSSGQGKGSPLHF.

The chain joins TRBV20-1 to TRBJ2-5; 8 nucleotides line up with TRBD1. The germline gives CDR1 DFQATT, CDR2 SNEGSKA (reference sequence). The CDR3 has 16 amino acids. The ends lost 3 bases at V and 4 bases at J; junction bases unmatched: 13. For the CDR3, the DNA is TGCAGTGCTAGCCTAGGACAGGGTAGAAGGAGAGAGACCCAGTACTTC. It is translated as CSASLGQGRRRETQYF.

This clonotype was observed a few times. This CDR3 is CASSPPGTETQYF. The DNA for the CDR3 is TGTGCCAGCAGCCCCCCTGGGACAGAGACCCAGTACTTC. The V call is TRBV7-2, the J call TRBJ2-5; D is tentatively TRBD1 or TRBD2 (5 bases each). The CDR3 runs 13 residues. CDR1 and CDR2 from the germline V gene are SGHTA and FQGNSA. The V gene lost 5 bases and the J gene lost 4 bases, with 11 bases spanning the gap.

The chain couples TRBV29-1 to TRBJ2-1; D might be TRBD1 (5 bases). Germline-derived CDR1 and CDR2 are SQVTM and ANQGSEA. This CDR3 comprises 12 residues. Trimming cost V 3 bases and J 8 bases, with 11 bases left between them. The CDR3 is CSVEQGVDEQFF. CDR3 in DNA: TGCAGCGTTGAGCAGGGTGTTGATGAGCAGTTCTTC.

There are a few counts of this clonotype. The gene calls are TRBV7-2 and TRBJ2-5; D possibly corresponds to TRBD1 (6 bases). With the DNA end fitting TRBJ2-7 better, the J assignment may be wrong. Germline values: CDR1 SGHTA, CDR2 FQGNSA. The length of the CDR3 is 15 residues. CDR3 sequence: CASSFSPGQPYEQYF. CDR3 coding DNA: TGTGCCAGCAGCTTTTCGCCCGGACAGCCCTACGAGCAGTACTTC.

The V and J genes are TRBV29-1 and TRBJ2-3; tentatively, D is TRBD1 (5 bases). The CDR3 has 14 amino acids. The V end was cut by 6 bases, the J end by 2 bases, with 15 bases between. In germline, CDR1 is SQVTM, CDR2 ANQGSEA. The DNA of the CDR3 is TGCAGCGTCCAGGGTGGCTTTTACACAGATACGCAGTATTTT. This sequence encodes CSVQGGFYTDTQYF.

The V call is TRBV6-2 or TRBV6-3, the J call TRBJ2-1; possibly TRBD2 for D (6 bases). V shed 5 bases and J shed 13 bases, with 15 bases lying between them. The CDR3 totals 12 residues. Germline CDR1 reads MNHEY; CDR2 reads SVGEGT. The CDR3 is CASSGVGRKQFF. The CDR3 region has the DNA TGTGCCAGCAGTGGCGTGGGGAGGAAACAGTTCTTC.

The chain has TRBV6-2 or TRBV6-3 and TRBJ2-1, with 7 positions matching TRBD1. Matching the DNA end better, TRBJ2-5 makes the J call doubtful. The V gene's germline CDR1 is MNHEY and CDR2 SVGEGT. This CDR3 is 15 amino acids long. The CDR3, as DNA: TGTGCCAGCAGTTCCCCACAGGGGCGGTGGGAGACCCAGTACTTC. This sequence encodes CASSSPQGRWETQYF.

This clonotype was observed a handful of times. The chain recombines TRBV20-1 with TRBJ2-2, with D possibly being TRBD1 (5 bases). Germline assignment: CDR1 DFQATT and CDR2 SNEGSKA (reference sequence). The CDR3 covers 14 residues. V lost 2 bases and J lost 8, with 15 bases in between. The CDR3 region is CSARPRVSPGELFF. CDR3 nucleotides: TGCAGTGCTAGACCCAGGGTATCCCCGGGGGAGCTGTTTTTT.